This TCR beta chain stems from a study of neoadjuvant nivolumab and ipilimumab in lung cancer. Method: immunoSEQ multiplex PCR; TCRdb's copy keeps in-frame clones and lacks some. The data hold several thousand clones, with approximately 91% observed a single time. V lost 5 bases, J lost 4 bases, and 11 bases stayed unmatched. Germline V lookup: CDR1 MNHEY, CDR2 SMNVEV (reference sequence). The CDR3 length is 15 residues. The input for sequencing was tumor tissue, taken after neoadjuvant nivolumab, alone or with ipilimumab, at or shortly before surgery. The receptor comes from an adult with non-small cell lung cancer. Some clones in this sample may be carry-over from other donors' samples. The rearrangement links TRBV27 to TRBJ2-7; 7 bases are a match to TRBD1. The CDR3 loop reads CASSLRQGYVYEQYF. In DNA form, the CDR3 reads TGTGCCAGCAGTCTCCGACAGGGTTATGTATACGAGCAGTACTTC.